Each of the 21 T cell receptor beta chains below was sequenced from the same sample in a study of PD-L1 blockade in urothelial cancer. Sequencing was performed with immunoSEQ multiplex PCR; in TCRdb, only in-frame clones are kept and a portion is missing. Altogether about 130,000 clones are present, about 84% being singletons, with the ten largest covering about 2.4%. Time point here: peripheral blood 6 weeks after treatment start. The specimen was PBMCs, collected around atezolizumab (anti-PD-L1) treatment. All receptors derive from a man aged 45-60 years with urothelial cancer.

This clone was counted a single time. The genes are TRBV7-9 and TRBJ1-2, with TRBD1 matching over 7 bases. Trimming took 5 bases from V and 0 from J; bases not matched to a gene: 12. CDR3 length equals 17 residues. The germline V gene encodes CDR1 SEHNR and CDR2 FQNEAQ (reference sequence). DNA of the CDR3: TGTGCCAGCAGCGGAACCGGGACAGAGGATACTAACTATGGCTACACCTTC. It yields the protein CASSGTGTEDTNYGYTF. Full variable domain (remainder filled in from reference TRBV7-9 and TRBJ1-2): DTGVSQNPRHKITKRGQNVTFRCDPISEHNRLYWYRQTLGQGPEFLTYFQNEAQLEKSRLLSDRFSAERPKGSFSTLEIQRTEQGDSAMYLCASSGTGTEDTNYGYTFGSGTRLTVV.

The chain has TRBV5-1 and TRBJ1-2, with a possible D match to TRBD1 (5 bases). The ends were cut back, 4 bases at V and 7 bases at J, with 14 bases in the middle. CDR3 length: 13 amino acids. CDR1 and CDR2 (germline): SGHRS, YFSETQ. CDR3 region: CASSLDSWVGYTF. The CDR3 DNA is TGCGCCAGCAGCCTCGACAGTTGGGTTGGCTACACCTTC.

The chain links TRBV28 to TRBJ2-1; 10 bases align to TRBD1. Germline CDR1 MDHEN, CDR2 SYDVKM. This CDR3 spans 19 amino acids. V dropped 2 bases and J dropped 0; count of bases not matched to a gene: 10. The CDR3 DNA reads TGTGCCAGCAGTTTAAAGGGACAGGGGAGGGGAAGCTCCTACAATGAGCAGTTCTTC. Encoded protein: CASSLKGQGRGSSYNEQFF. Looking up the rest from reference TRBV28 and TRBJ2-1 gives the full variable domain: DVKVTQSSRYLVKRTGEKVFLECVQDMDHENMFWYRQDPGLGLRLIYFSYDVKMKEKGDIPEGYSVSREKKERFSLILESASTNQTSMYLCASSLKGQGRGSSYNEQFFGPGTRLTVL.

CDR3 amino acids: CASSQDLAGSYEQYF. The CDR3 DNA reads as TGTGCCAGCAGCCAAGATCTAGCGGGCTCCTACGAGCAGTACTTC. The V gene is TRBV4-2, the J gene TRBJ2-7, with 8 positions matching TRBD2. V was pared by 0 bases and J by 0 bases, with 1 base of the junction left unmatched. The CDR3 is 15 residues long. CDR1 LGHNA and CDR2 YNFKEQ come from the germline V gene.

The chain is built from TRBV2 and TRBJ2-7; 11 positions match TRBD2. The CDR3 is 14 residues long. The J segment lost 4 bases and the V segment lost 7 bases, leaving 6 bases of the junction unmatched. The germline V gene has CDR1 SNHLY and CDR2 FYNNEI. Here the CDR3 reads CASKAGLAVYEQYF. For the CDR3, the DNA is TGTGCCAGCAAAGCGGGACTAGCGGTTTACGAGCAGTACTTC.

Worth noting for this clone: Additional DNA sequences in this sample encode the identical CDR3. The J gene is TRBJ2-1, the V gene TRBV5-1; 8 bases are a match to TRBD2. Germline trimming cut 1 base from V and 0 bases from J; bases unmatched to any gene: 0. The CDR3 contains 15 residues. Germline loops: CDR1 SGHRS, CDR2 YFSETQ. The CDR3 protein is CASSLSGSSYNEQFF. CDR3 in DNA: TGCGCCAGCAGCTTGAGCGGGAGCTCCTACAATGAGCAGTTCTTC.

CDR3 sequence: CASTGTSYSLSYNEQFF. The CDR3 DNA reads TGTGCCAGCACTGGGACTAGCTACTCACTCTCCTACAATGAGCAGTTCTTC. This sequence joins TRBV25-1 and TRBJ2-1; 9 bases align to TRBD2. From germline, CDR1 is MGHDK and CDR2 SYGVNS. This CDR3 has 17 residues. With V trimmed by 7 bases and J by 0 bases, 10 bases remained unmatched.

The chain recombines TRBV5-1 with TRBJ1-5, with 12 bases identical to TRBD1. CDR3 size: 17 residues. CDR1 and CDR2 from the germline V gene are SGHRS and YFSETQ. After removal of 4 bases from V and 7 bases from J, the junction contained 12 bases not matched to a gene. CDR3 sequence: CASSPGTGGGTGQPQHF. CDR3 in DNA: TGCGCCAGCAGCCCCGGGACAGGGGGCGGTACAGGACAGCCCCAGCATTTT.

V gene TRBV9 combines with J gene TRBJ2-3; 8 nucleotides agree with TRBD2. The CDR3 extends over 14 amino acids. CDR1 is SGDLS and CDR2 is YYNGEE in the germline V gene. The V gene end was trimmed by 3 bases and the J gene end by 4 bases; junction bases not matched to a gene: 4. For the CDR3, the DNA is TGTGCCAGCAGCGCAGCGGGAGTCTCAGATACGCAGTATTTT. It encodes CASSAAGVSDTQYF.

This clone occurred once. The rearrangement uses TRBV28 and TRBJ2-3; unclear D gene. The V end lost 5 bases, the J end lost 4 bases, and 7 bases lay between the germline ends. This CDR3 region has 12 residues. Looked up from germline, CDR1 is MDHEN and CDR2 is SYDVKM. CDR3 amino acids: CASSQAPDTQYF. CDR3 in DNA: TGTGCCAGCAGTCAAGCCCCAGATACGCAGTATTTT.

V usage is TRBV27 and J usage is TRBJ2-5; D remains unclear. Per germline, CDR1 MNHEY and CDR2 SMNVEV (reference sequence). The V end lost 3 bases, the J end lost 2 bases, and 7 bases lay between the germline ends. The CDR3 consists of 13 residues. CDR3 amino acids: CASSLVRQETQYF. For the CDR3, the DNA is TGTGCCAGCAGTTTGGTCAGGCAAGAGACCCAGTACTTC.

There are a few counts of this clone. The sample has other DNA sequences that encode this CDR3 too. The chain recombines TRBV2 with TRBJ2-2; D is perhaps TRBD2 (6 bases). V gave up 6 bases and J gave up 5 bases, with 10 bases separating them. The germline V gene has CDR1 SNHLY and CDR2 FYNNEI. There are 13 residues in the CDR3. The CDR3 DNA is TGTGCCAGCAGCGACGGGGGTACCGGGGAGCTGTTTTTT. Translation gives CASSDGGTGELFF.

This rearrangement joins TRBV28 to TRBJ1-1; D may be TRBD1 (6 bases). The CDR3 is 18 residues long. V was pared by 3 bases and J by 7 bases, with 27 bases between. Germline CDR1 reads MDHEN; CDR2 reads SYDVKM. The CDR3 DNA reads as TGTGCCAGCAGTTTCCCGGTTAGGACAGATAGAGATAGCTTTGAAGCTTTCTTT. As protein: CASSFPVRTDRDSFEAFF.

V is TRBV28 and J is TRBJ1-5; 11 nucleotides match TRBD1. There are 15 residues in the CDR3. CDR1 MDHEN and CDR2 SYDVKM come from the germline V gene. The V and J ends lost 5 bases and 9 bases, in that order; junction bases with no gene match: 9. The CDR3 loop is CASSKAGTGGGPQHF. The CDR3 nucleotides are TGTGCCAGCAGTAAAGCCGGGACAGGGGGGGGGCCCCAGCATTTT. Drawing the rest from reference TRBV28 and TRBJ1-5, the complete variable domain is DVKVTQSSRYLVKRTGEKVFLECVQDMDHENMFWYRQDPGLGLRLIYFSYDVKMKEKGDIPEGYSVSREKKERFSLILESASTNQTSMYLCASSKAGTGGGPQHFGDGTRLSIL.

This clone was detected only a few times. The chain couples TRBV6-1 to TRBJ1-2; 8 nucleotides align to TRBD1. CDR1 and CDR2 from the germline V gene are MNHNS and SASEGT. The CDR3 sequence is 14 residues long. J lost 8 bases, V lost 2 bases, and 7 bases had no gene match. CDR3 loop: CASSETRQGYGYTF. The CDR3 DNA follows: TGTGCCAGCAGTGAAACAAGACAGGGGTACGGCTACACCTTC.

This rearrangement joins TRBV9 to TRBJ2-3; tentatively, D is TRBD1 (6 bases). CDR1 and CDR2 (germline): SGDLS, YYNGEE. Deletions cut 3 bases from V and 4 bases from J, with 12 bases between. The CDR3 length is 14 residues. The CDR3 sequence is CASSDRRGADTQYF. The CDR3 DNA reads TGTGCCAGCAGCGATCGCAGGGGTGCAGATACGCAGTATTTT. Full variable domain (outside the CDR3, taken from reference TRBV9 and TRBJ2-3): DSGVTQTPKHLITATGQRVTLRCSPRSGDLSVYWYQQSLDQGLQFLIQYYNGEERAKGNILERFSAQQFPDLHSELNLSSLELGDSALYFCASSDRRGADTQYFGPGTRLTVL.

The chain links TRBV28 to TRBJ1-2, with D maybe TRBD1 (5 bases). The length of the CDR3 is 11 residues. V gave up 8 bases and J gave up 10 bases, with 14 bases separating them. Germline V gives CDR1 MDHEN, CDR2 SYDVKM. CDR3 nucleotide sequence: TGTGCCAGCCAACGTCTCAGGGACTACACCTTC. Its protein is CASQRLRDYTF.

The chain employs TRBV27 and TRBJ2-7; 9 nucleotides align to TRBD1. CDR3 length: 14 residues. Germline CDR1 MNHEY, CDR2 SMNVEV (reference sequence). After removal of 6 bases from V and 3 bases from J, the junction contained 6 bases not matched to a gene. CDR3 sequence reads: CASRYRDRVYEQYF. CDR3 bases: TGTGCCAGCAGATATCGGGACAGGGTCTACGAGCAGTACTTC.

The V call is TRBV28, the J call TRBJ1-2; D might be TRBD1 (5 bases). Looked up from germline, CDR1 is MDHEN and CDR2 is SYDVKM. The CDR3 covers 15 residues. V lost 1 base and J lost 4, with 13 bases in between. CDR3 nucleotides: TGTGCCAGCAGTTTATCGGGGGAACGGCTCTATGGCTACACCTTC. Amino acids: CASSLSGERLYGYTF.

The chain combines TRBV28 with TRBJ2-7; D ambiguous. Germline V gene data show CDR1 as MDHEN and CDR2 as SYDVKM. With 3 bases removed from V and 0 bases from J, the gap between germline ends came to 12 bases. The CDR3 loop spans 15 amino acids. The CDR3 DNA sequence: TGTGCCAGCAGTTTTTTGACACCGAGCTCCTACGAGCAGTACTTC. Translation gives CASSFLTPSSYEQYF.

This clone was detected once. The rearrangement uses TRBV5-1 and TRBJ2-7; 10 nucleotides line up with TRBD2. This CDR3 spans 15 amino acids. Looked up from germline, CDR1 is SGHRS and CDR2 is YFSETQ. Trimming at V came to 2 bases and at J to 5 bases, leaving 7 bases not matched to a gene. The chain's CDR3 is CASSFRTSGINEQYF. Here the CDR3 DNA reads TGCGCCAGCAGCTTCCGGACTAGCGGTATAAACGAGCAGTACTTC.